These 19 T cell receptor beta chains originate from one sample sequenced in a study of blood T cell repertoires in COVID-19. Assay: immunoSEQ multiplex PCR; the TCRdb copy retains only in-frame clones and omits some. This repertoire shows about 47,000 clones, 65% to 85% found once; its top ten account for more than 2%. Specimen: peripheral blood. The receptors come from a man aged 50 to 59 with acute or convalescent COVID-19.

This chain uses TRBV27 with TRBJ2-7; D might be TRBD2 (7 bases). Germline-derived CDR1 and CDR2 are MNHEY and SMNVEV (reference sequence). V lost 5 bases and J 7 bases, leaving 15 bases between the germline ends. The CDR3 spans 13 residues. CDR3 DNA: TGTGCCAGCAGTCCAGGGGAGGGGGGAGAGCAGTACTTC. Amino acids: CASSPGEGGEQYF.

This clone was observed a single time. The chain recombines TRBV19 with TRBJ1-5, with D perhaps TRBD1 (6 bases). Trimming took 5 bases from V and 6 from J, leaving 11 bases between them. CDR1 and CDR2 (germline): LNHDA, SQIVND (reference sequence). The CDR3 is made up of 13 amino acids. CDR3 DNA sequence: TGTGCCAGTAGTCAACAGGGAAGTCAGCCCCAGCATTTT. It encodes CASSQQGSQPQHF.

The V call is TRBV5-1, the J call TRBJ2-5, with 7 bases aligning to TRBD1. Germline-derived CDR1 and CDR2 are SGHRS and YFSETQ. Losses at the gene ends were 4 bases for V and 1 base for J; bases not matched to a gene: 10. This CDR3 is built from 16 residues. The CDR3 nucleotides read TGCGCCAGCAGCCGCACGGGGACAGCCACCCAAGAGACCCAGTACTTC. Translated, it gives CASSRTGTATQETQYF.

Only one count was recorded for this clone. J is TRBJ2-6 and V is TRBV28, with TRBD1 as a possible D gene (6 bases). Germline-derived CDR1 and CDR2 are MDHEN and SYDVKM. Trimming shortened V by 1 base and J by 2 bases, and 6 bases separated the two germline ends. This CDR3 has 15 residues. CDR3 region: CASSLSGAGANVLTF. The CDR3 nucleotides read TGTGCCAGCAGTTTATCAGGGGCTGGGGCCAACGTCCTGACTTTC.

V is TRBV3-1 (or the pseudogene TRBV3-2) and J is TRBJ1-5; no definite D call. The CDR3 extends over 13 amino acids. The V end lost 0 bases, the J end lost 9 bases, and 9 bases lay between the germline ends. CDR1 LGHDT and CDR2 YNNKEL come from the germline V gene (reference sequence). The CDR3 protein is CASSQDRLMPQHF. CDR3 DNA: TGTGCCAGCAGCCAAGACAGACTTATGCCCCAGCATTTT.

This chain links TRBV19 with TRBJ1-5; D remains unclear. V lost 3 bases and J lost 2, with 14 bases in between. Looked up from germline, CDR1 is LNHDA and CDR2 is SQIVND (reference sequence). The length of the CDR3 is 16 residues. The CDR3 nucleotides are TGTGCCAGTAGTATGCGGGGAATTACAGGCAATCAGCCCCAGCATTTT. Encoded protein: CASSMRGITGNQPQHF. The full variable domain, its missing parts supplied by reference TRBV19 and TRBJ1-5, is DGGITQSPKYLFRKEGQNVTLSCEQNLNHDAMYWYRQDPGQGLRLIYYSQIVNDFQKGDIAEGYSVSREKKESFPLTVTSAQKNPTAFYLCASSMRGITGNQPQHFGDGTRLSIL.

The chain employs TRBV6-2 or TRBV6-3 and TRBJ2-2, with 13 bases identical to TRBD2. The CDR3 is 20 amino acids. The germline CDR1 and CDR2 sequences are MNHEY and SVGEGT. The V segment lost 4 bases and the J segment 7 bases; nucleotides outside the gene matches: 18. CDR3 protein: CASSSTLLRTSGSFGGELFF. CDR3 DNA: TGTGCCAGCAGTTCCACCCTCCTCCGGACTAGCGGGAGTTTCGGCGGGGAGCTGTTTTTT.

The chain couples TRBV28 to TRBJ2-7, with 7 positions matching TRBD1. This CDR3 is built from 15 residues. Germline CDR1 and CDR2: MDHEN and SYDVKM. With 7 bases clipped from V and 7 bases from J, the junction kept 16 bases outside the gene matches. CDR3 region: CASTRDRAIRREQYF. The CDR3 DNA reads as TGTGCCAGCACCCGTGACAGGGCAATTAGGCGGGAGCAGTACTTC.

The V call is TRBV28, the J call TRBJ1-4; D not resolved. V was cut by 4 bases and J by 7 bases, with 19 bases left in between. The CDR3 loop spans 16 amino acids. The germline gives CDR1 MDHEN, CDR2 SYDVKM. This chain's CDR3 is CASSSVDSTEREKLFF. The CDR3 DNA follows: TGTGCCAGCAGTTCCGTCGACTCTACGGAGCGTGAAAAACTGTTTTTT.

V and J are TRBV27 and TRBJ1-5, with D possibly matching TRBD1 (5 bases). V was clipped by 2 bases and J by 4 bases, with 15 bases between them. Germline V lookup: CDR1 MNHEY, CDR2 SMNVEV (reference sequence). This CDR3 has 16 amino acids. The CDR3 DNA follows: TGTGCCAGCAGTTTAGGGATCAGGGCAGCAAATCAGCCCCAGCATTTT. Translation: CASSLGIRAANQPQHF.

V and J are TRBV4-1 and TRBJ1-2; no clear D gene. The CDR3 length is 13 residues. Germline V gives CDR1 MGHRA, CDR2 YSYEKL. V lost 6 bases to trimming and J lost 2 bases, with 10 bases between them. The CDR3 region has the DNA TGCGCCAGCAGTCAGACATCCAACTATGGCTACACCTTC. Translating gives CASSQTSNYGYTF.

This chain's CDR3 is CASSLRSQNQPQHF. CDR3 DNA: TGTGCCAGCAGCTTAAGGAGTCAGAATCAGCCCCAGCATTTT. The chain has TRBV7-2 and TRBJ1-5; D gene unclear. The germline V and J ends were trimmed by 2 bases and 4 bases, with 9 bases remaining between them. This CDR3 is built from 14 residues. Germline V CDR1 and CDR2: SGHTA, FQGNSA.

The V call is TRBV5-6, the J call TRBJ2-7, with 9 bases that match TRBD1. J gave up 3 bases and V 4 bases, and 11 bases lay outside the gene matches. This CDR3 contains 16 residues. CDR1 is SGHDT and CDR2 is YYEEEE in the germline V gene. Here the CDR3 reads CASSLGTGQGYYEQYF. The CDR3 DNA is TGTGCCAGCAGCCTCGGGACGGGACAGGGCTACTACGAGCAGTACTTC. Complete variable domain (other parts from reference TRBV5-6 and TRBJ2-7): DAGVTQSPTHLIKTRGQQVTLRCSPKSGHDTVSWYQQALGQGPQFIFQYYEEEERQRGNFPDRFSGHQFPNYSSELNVNALLLGDSALYLCASSLGTGQGYYEQYFGPGTRLTVT.

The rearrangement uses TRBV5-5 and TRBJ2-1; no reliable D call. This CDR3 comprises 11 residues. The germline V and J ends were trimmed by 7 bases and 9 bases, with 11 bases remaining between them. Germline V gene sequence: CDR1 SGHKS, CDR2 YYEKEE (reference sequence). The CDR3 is CASSPRFEQFF. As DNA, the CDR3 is TGTGCCAGCTCCCCTAGATTTGAGCAGTTCTTC.

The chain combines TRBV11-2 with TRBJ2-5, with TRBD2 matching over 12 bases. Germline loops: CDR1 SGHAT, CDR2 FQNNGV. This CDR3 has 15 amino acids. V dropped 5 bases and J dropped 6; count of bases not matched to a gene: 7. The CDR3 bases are TGTGCCAGCAGCCTGCTAGCGGGGGGGCCTAAGACCCAGTACTTC. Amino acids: CASSLLAGGPKTQYF.

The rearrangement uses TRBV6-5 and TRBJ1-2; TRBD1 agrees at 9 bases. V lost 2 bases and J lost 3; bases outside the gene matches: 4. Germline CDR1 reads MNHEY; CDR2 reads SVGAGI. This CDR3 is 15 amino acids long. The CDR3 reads CASSYGQGRHYGYTF. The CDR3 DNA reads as TGTGCCAGCAGTTACGGACAGGGGCGCCACTATGGCTACACCTTC.

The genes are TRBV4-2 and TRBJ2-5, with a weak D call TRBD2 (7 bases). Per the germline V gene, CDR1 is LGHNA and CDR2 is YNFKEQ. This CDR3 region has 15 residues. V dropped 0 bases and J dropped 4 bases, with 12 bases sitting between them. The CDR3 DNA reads TGTGCCAGCAGCCAAGATCCGGGGGGCGGAGAGACCCAGTACTTC. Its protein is CASSQDPGGGETQYF.

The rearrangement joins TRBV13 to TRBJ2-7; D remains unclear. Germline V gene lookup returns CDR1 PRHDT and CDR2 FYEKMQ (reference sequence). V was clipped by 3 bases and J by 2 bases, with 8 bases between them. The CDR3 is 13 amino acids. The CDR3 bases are TGTGCCAGCAGCTTTGGCCTAGCCTACGAGCAGTACTTC. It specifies CASSFGLAYEQYF.

The CDR3 loop reads CASSVTGGNQPQHF. CDR3 sequence (DNA): TGTGCCAGCAGCGTTACAGGGGGCAATCAGCCCCAGCATTTT. The J gene is TRBJ1-5, the V gene TRBV9; 7 bases match TRBD1. J gave up 2 bases and V 2 bases, and 1 base lay outside the gene matches. Germline V gene lookup returns CDR1 SGDLS and CDR2 YYNGEE. There are 14 residues in the CDR3. Filled out from reference TRBV9 and TRBJ1-5, the complete variable domain reads DSGVTQTPKHLITATGQRVTLRCSPRSGDLSVYWYQQSLDQGLQFLIQYYNGEERAKGNILERFSAQQFPDLHSELNLSSLELGDSALYFCASSVTGGNQPQHFGDGTRLSIL.